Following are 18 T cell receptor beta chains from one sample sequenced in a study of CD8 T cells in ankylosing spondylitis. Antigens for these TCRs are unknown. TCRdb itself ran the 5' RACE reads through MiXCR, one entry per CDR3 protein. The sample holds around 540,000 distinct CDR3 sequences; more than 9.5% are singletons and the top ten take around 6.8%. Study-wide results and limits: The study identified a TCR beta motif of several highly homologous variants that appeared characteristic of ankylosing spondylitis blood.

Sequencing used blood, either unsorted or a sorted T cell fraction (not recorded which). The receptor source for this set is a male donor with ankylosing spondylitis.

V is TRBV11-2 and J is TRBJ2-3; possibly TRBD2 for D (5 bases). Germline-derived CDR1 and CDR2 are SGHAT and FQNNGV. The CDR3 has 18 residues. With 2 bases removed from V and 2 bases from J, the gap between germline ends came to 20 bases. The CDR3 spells CASSLQTLYGINTDTQYF. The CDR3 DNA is TGTGCCAGCAGCTTACAAACCCTTTACGGGATCAACACAGATACGCAGTATTTT.

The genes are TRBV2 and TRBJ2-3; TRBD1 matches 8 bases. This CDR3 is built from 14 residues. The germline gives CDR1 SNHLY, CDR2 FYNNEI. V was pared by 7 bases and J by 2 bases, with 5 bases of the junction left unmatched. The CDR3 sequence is CASTRDRYTDTQYF. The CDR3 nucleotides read TGTGCCAGCACTCGGGACAGGTACACAGATACGCAGTATTTT. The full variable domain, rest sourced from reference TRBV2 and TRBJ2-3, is EPEVTQTPSHQVTQMGQEVILRCVPISNHLYFYWYRQILGQKVEFLVSFYNNEISEKSEIFDDQFSVERPDGSNFTLKIRSTKLEDSAMYFCASTRDRYTDTQYFGPGTRLTVL.

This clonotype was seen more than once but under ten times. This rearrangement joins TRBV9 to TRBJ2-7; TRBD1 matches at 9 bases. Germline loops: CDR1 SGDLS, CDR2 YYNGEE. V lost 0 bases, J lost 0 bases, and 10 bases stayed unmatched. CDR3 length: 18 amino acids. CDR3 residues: CASSVADRGLGTSYEQYF. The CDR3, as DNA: TGTGCCAGCAGCGTAGCGGACAGGGGTTTAGGAACCTCCTACGAGCAGTACTTC.

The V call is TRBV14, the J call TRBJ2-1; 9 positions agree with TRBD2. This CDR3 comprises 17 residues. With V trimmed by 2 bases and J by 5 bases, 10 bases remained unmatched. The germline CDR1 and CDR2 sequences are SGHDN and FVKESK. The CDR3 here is CASSQREGLALNNEQFF. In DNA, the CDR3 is TGTGCCAGCAGCCAAAGAGAAGGACTAGCGCTCAACAATGAGCAGTTCTTC.

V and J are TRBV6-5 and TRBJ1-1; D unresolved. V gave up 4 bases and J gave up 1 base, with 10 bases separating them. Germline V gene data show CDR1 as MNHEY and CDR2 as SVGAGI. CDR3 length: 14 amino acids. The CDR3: CASSSPYRNTEAFF. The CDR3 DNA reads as TGTGCCAGCAGTTCCCCGTACAGGAACACTGAAGCTTTCTTT.

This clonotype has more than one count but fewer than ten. CDR3 bases: TGTGCCAGCAGCTCGGGAGGGCAGAATAATGAAAAACTGTTTTTT. Translation: CASSSGGQNNEKLFF. The J gene is TRBJ1-4, the V gene TRBV7-8; D call uncertain. This CDR3 has 15 amino acids. CDR1 and CDR2 (germline): SGHVS, FQNEAQ. V was trimmed by 4 bases and J by 4 bases, leaving 13 bases between them.

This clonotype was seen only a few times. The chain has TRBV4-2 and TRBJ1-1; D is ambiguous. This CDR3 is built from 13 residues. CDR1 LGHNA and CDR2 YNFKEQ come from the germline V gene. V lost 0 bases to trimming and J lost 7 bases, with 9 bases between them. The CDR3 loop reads CASSQERYSEAFF. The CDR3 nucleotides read TGTGCCAGCAGCCAAGAAAGGTACAGTGAAGCTTTCTTT.

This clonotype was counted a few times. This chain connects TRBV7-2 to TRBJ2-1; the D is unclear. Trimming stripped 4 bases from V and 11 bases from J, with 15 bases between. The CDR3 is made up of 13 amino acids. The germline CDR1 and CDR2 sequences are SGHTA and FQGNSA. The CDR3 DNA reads TGTGCCAGCAGCTCCTCGAGAGGTCAGCAGCAGTTCTTC. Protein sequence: CASSSSRGQQQFF.

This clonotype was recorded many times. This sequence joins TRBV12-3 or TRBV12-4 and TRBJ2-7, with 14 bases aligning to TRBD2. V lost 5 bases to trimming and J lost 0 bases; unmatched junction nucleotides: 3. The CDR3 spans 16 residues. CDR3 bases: TGTGCCAGCAGTCCCGGGACTAGCGGGAGCTCCTACGAGCAGTACTTC. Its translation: CASSPGTSGSSYEQYF.

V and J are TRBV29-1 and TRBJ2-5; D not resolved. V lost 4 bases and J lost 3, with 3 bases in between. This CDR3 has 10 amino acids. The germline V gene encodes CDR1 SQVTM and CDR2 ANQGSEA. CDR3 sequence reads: CSVAEETQYF. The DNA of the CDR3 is TGCAGCGTTGCTGAAGAGACCCAGTACTTC.

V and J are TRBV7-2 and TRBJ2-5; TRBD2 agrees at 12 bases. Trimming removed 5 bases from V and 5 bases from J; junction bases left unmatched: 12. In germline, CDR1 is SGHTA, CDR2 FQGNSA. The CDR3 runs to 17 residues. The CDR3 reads CASSPMGLAGGGETQYF. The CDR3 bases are TGTGCCAGCAGCCCAATGGGACTAGCGGGTGGGGGGGAGACCCAGTACTTC.

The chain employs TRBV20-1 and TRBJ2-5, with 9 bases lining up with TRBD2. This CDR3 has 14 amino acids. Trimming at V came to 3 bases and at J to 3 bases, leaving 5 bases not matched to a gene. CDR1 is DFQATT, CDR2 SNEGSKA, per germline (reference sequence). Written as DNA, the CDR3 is TGCAGTGCTAGTCCGGGACTAGCAGAAGAGACCCAGTACTTC. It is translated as CSASPGLAEETQYF.

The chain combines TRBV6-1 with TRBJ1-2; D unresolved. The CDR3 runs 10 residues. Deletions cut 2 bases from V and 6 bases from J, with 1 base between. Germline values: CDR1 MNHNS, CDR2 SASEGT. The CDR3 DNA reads TGTGCCAGCAGTGAACATGGCTACACCTTC. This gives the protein CASSEHGYTF.

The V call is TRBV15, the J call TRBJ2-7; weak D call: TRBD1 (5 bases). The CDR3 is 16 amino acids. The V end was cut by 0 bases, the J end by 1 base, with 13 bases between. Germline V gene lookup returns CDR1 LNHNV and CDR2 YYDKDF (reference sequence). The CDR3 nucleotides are TGTGCCACCAGCAGAGATTTGGGTGACAGTTCCTACGAGCAGTACGTC. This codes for CATSRDLGDSSYEQYV.

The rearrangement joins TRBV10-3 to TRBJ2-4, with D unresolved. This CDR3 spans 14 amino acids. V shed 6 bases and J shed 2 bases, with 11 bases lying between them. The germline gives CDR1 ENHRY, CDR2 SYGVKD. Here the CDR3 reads CAISLDLTKNIQYF. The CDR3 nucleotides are TGTGCCATCAGCCTTGACCTTACCAAAAACATTCAGTACTTC.

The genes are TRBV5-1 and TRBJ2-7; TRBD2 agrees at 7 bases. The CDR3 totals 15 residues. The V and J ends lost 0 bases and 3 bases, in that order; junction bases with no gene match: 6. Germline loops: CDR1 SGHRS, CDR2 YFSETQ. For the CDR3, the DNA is TGCGCCAGCAGCTTGGAGGCTAGCGGACTCTACGAGCAGTACTTC. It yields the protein CASSLEASGLYEQYF.

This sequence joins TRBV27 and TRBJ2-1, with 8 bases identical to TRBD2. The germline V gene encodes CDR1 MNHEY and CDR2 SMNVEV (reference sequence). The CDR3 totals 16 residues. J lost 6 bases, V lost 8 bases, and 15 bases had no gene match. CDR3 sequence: CASGETGTSSANEQFF. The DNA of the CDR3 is TGTGCCAGCGGGGAAACCGGGACTAGTTCGGCCAATGAGCAGTTCTTC.

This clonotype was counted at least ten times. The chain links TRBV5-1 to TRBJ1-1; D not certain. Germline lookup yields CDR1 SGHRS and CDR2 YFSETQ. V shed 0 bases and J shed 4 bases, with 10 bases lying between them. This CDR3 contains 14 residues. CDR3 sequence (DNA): TGCGCCAGCAGCTTGGATACGGGATCCACTGAAGCTTTCTTT. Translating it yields CASSLDTGSTEAFF.